What follows are 7 T cell receptor beta chains derived from one specimen sequenced in a study of T cell clonotyping in hematopoietic cell transplantation. The method was immunoSEQ multiplex PCR; TCRdb's version includes in-frame clones alone and lacks a portion of them. The table records over 10,000 clones, around 93% of them present only once. The sequenced material came from peripheral blood mononuclear cells. The receptor source for this set is a woman aged 45-60 years in good health. Some clones in this sample may be carry-over from other donors' samples.

The chain employs TRBV6-5 and TRBJ2-1, with D unresolved. CDR3 length: 13 amino acids. CDR1 and CDR2 from the germline V gene are MNHEY and SVGAGI. Trimming took off 6 bases at V and 4 bases at J, with 10 bases between the two ends. The CDR3 DNA reads TGTGCCAGCAGCCCCATTGGATACAATGAGCAGTTCTTC. It is translated as CASSPIGYNEQFF.

J is TRBJ2-7 and V is TRBV2; tentative D call: TRBD2 (6 bases). Between the trimmed V and J ends, which lost 9 bases and 5 bases, there was a span of 14 bases. CDR3 size: 12 residues. Germline CDR1 is SNHLY and CDR2 is FYNNEI. This chain's CDR3 is CARGSGGHEQYF. The CDR3 nucleotides read TGTGCCAGGGGCAGTGGAGGGCACGAGCAGTACTTC.

V gene TRBV7-9 combines with J gene TRBJ1-4; no clear D gene. V shed 5 bases and J shed 0 bases, with 13 bases lying between them. Per the germline V gene, CDR1 is SEHNR and CDR2 is FQNEAQ (reference sequence). CDR3 size: 16 residues. The CDR3 protein is CASSPTTPPTNEKLFF. CDR3 bases: TGTGCCAGCAGCCCAACGACCCCCCCAACTAATGAAAAACTGTTTTTT.

This clone was recorded a few times. The chain joins TRBV6-4 to TRBJ1-5; TRBD1 is a possible D gene (6 bases). The CDR3 has 15 residues. V lost 6 bases and J lost 1, with 13 bases in between. Germline CDR1 and CDR2: MRHNA and SNTAGT. CDR3 in amino acids: CASSLDRPSNQPQHF. The CDR3 DNA is TGTGCCAGCAGCCTGGACAGACCAAGCAATCAGCCCCAGCATTTT.

The V and J genes are TRBV7-6 and TRBJ2-3; 9 bases align to TRBD1. The germline gives CDR1 SGHVS, CDR2 FNYEAQ. The V segment lost 4 bases and the J segment 6 bases; nucleotides outside the gene matches: 5. CDR3 length equals 14 residues. The CDR3 sequence is CASSWGTGRDTQYF. In DNA, the CDR3 is TGTGCCAGCAGCTGGGGGACAGGGAGGGATACGCAGTATTTT. The full variable domain, in which reference TRBV7-6 and TRBJ2-3 provide the parts outside the CDR3, is GAGVSQSPRYKVTKRGQDVALRCDPISGHVSLYWYRQALGQGPEFLTYFNYEAQQDKSGLPNDRFSAERPEGSISTLTIQRTEQRDSAMYRCASSWGTGRDTQYFGPGTRLTVL.

V gene TRBV19 combines with J gene TRBJ1-6; 9 nucleotides line up with TRBD1. With V trimmed by 5 bases and J by 9 bases, 5 bases remained unmatched. Germline CDR1 and CDR2: LNHDA and SQIVND (reference sequence). This CDR3 has 14 residues. CDR3 loop: CASSRGTGSSPLHF. The CDR3 region has the DNA TGTGCCAGTAGTCGCGGGACAGGGAGTTCACCCCTCCACTTT.

The chain is built from TRBV30 and TRBJ2-7; TRBD2 matches at 13 bases. V shed 5 bases and J 2 bases; nucleotides not matched to a gene: 9. CDR1 and CDR2 (germline): GTSNPN, SVGIG (reference sequence). The CDR3 has 16 amino acids. CDR3 in DNA: TGTGCCTGGTCCAGCCTTACTAGCGGGGGGGCCTACGAGCAGTACTTC. Its protein product is CAWSSLTSGGAYEQYF.